This passage covers 19 T cell receptor beta chains from one sample sequenced in a study of blood T cells in healthy people across ages. The authors ran a second PCR of about 6 to 11 cycles using a sample-barcoded 5' primer and a J-beta primer mix. Each CDR3 protein is one row after TCRdb ran MiXCR on the 5' RACE reads. The table shows 380,000 or so distinct CDR3 sequences, with approximately 51% occurring only once. The sequencing input was blood. The source is a man aged 55-75 years in good health.

The chain links TRBV4-3 to TRBJ2-5, with D perhaps being TRBD1 or TRBD2 (5 bases each). The J call may be faulty, since TRBJ2-7 better matches the DNA end. There are 16 residues in the CDR3. Germline V gene data show CDR1 as LGHNA and CDR2 as YSLEER. The CDR3 protein is CASSQDRTGGSYEQYF. In DNA, the CDR3 is TGCGCCAGCAGCCAAGATCGTACAGGTGGGAGCTACGAGCAGTACTTC.

This clonotype was observed a few times. The rearrangement uses TRBV20-1 and TRBJ2-1; D remains ambiguous. V shed 4 bases and J shed 7 bases, with 14 bases lying between them. The V gene's germline CDR1 is DFQATT and CDR2 SNEGSKA (reference sequence). CDR3 length equals 13 residues. CDR3 residues: CSAKGTTRNEQFF. In DNA form, the CDR3 reads TGCAGTGCTAAGGGCACAACAAGGAATGAGCAGTTCTTC.

This clonotype occurred a few times. The chain is built from TRBV29-1 and TRBJ2-1; a weak D match, TRBD1 (6 bases). V lost 2 bases and J lost 0, with 14 bases in between. The CDR3 contains 16 residues. From germline, CDR1 is SQVTM and CDR2 ANQGSEA. In DNA form, the CDR3 reads TGCAGCGTTGAATTAGTAGGACAGATCTCCTACAATGAGCAGTTCTTC. It codes for CSVELVGQISYNEQFF.

This clonotype was found many times. This rearrangement joins TRBV9 to TRBJ2-7; tentative D call: TRBD2 (5 bases). Trimming shortened V by 0 bases and J by 2 bases, and 12 bases separated the two germline ends. This CDR3 has 15 amino acids. Germline V gene data show CDR1 as SGDLS and CDR2 as YYNGEE. The chain's CDR3 is CASSVDPGRAYEQYF. DNA of the CDR3: TGTGCCAGCAGCGTAGATCCGGGAAGGGCCTACGAGCAGTACTTC.

The genes are TRBV7-3 and TRBJ1-4; weak D call: TRBD1 (6 bases). Trimming stripped 7 bases from V and 10 bases from J, with 25 bases between. CDR3 size: 16 residues. Germline loops: CDR1 SGHTA, CDR2 FQGTGA. CDR3 bases: TGTGCCAGCAACCGGGACAAACTCCAAAGGGAGGCAAAACTGTTTTTT. This encodes CASNRDKLQREAKLFF.

This clonotype was seen only a few times. The V call is TRBV11-2, the J call TRBJ2-1; 14 positions agree with TRBD2. Germline values: CDR1 SGHAT, CDR2 FQNNGV. V lost 5 bases and J lost 6; bases outside the gene matches: 12. CDR3 size: 18 residues. The CDR3 nucleotides read TGTGCCAGCAGCCCCCCGGGACTAGCGGGGGCTACCTTCAATGAGCAGTTCTTC. It yields the protein CASSPPGLAGATFNEQFF.

The chain couples TRBV30 to TRBJ1-6, with 12 bases that match TRBD1. Per the germline V gene, CDR1 is GTSNPN and CDR2 is SVGIG (reference sequence). V lost 3 bases to trimming and J lost 7 bases; unmatched junction nucleotides: 1. CDR3 size: 14 residues. CDR3 amino acids: CAWRGQGANSPLHF. The CDR3 DNA follows: TGTGCCTGGAGGGGACAGGGGGCGAATTCACCCCTCCACTTT.

This clonotype was detected ten times or more. The gene calls are TRBV7-2 and TRBJ2-3; no reliable D call. V was cut by 2 bases and J by 1 base, with 7 bases left in between. The CDR3 has 14 amino acids. Germline V CDR1 and CDR2: SGHTA, FQGNSA. Here the CDR3 DNA reads TGTGCCAGCAGCTTAATCCAGGGCACAGATACGCAGTATTTT. Protein sequence: CASSLIQGTDTQYF.

This clonotype was seen only a few times. The chain joins TRBV30 to TRBJ2-7; D may be TRBD1 (6 bases). Germline V gene data show CDR1 as GTSNPN and CDR2 as SVGIG (reference sequence). The CDR3 is 12 amino acids. V lost 2 bases, J lost 6 bases, and 11 bases lay in between. The DNA of the CDR3 is TGTGCCTGGAGTTTGACAGGTACCGAGCAGTACTTC. Translation: CAWSLTGTEQYF. The whole variable domain, remainder taken from reference TRBV30 and TRBJ2-7, is SQTIHQWPATLVQPVGSPLSLECTVEGTSNPNLYWYRQAAGRGLQLLFYSVGIGQISSEVPQNLSASRPQDRQFILSSKKLLLSDSGFYLCAWSLTGTEQYFGPGTRLTVT.

V is TRBV7-2 and J is TRBJ1-2, with D uncertain. This CDR3 is built from 13 residues. V was cut by 5 bases and J by 5 bases, with 12 bases left in between. Germline loops: CDR1 SGHTA, CDR2 FQGNSA. The CDR3 protein is CASSRTSSYGYTF. The CDR3 region has the DNA TGTGCCAGCAGCCGGACGAGTTCGTATGGCTACACCTTC. Filled out from reference TRBV7-2 and TRBJ1-2, the complete variable domain reads GAGVSQSPSNKVTEKGKDVELRCDPISGHTALYWYRQSLGQGLEFLIYFQGNSAPDKSGLPSDRFSAERTGGSVSTLTIQRTQQEDSAVYLCASSRTSSYGYTFGSGTRLTVV.

The rearrangement uses TRBV7-2 and TRBJ2-1, with D unresolved. The V end lost 5 bases, the J end lost 1 base, and 12 bases lay between the germline ends. Germline assignment: CDR1 SGHTA and CDR2 FQGNSA. This CDR3 is 15 amino acids long. CDR3 coding DNA: TGTGCCAGCAGCCCCACGTTGGGGTCCTACAATGAGCAGTTCTTC. Protein: CASSPTLGSYNEQFF.

V and J are TRBV20-1 and TRBJ2-5; the D gene could be TRBD1 or TRBD2 (5 bases each). The CDR3 covers 12 residues. V was trimmed by 8 bases and J by 6 bases, leaving 16 bases between them. The V gene's germline CDR1 is DFQATT and CDR2 SNEGSKA (reference sequence). The CDR3 DNA reads as TGCAGTACCCCGGGGATGGGACAGACCCAGTACTTC. The encoded protein is CSTPGMGQTQYF.

The chain employs TRBV27 and TRBJ1-1; D is uncertain. The germline CDR1 and CDR2 sequences are MNHEY and SMNVEV (reference sequence). The V and J ends lost 8 bases and 2 bases respectively, with 21 bases between them. This CDR3 is 16 amino acids long. DNA for the CDR3: TGTGCCAGCCGGATTAGCGGCAAGAGGCGAAACACTGAAGCTTTCTTT. Translating gives CASRISGKRRNTEAFF.

This clonotype has only a few counts. The chain employs TRBV5-1 and TRBJ2-1; D is possibly TRBD1 (6 bases). The germline V gene encodes CDR1 SGHRS and CDR2 YFSETQ. Trimming shortened V by 4 bases and J by 6 bases, and 20 bases separated the two germline ends. This CDR3 region has 16 residues. CDR3 in DNA: TGCGCCAGCAGCCAGATTACAGGGAAGCCGGTCAATGAGCAGTTCTTC. The encoded protein is CASSQITGKPVNEQFF.

V is TRBV7-2 and J is TRBJ2-5, with 10 bases lining up with TRBD1. The V gene end was trimmed by 4 bases and the J gene end by 1 base; junction bases not matched to a gene: 6. Per the germline V gene, CDR1 is SGHTA and CDR2 is FQGNSA. CDR3 length: 16 residues. As DNA, the CDR3 is TGTGCCAGCAGCTCCTTCGGGACAGGGGTCCAAGAGACCCAGTACTTC. This codes for CASSSFGTGVQETQYF. Full variable domain (rest looked up from reference TRBV7-2 and TRBJ2-5): GAGVSQSPSNKVTEKGKDVELRCDPISGHTALYWYRQSLGQGLEFLIYFQGNSAPDKSGLPSDRFSAERTGGSVSTLTIQRTQQEDSAVYLCASSSFGTGVQETQYFGPGTRLLVL.

This clonotype came up once. The CDR3, as DNA: TGCAGTGCTTCACCGGGACATAGCTACGGGCAGTACTTC. It specifies CSASPGHSYGQYF. This sequence joins TRBV20-1 and TRBJ2-5; weak D call: TRBD1 (6 bases). The CDR3 is made up of 13 amino acids. Germline V gene sequence: CDR1 DFQATT, CDR2 SNEGSKA (reference sequence). V lost 5 bases and J 11 bases, leaving 21 bases between the germline ends.

This clonotype has at least ten counts. This chain uses TRBV11-1 with TRBJ1-6; D not certain. Trimming removed 4 bases from V and 6 bases from J, with 4 bases in between. Germline V CDR1 and CDR2: SGHAT, FQDESV (reference sequence). The CDR3 runs 12 residues. CDR3 nucleotide sequence: TGTGCCAGCAGCTCGCTTAATTCACCCCTCCACTTT. It is translated as CASSSLNSPLHF.

This clonotype was observed a handful of times. The rearrangement joins TRBV28 to TRBJ1-4; tentative D call: TRBD1 (6 bases). V was pared by 5 bases and J by 7 bases, with 17 bases between. In germline, CDR1 is MDHEN, CDR2 SYDVKM. The CDR3 spans 15 residues. The CDR3 DNA reads TGTGCCAGCAGTGAGAACAGGGAACATATTGAAAAACTGTTTTTT. Amino acids: CASSENREHIEKLFF. The full variable domain, its missing parts supplied by reference TRBV28 and TRBJ1-4, is DVKVTQSSRYLVKRTGEKVFLECVQDMDHENMFWYRQDPGLGLRLIYFSYDVKMKEKGDIPEGYSVSREKKERFSLILESASTNQTSMYLCASSENREHIEKLFFGSGTQLSVL.

J is TRBJ1-4 and V is TRBV29-1, with 8 positions matching TRBD1. The V gene end was trimmed by 6 bases and the J gene end by 8 bases; junction bases not matched to a gene: 11. Germline V lookup: CDR1 SQVTM, CDR2 ANQGSEA. The CDR3 is 14 residues long. The CDR3 loop reads CSVLGTGGEEKLFF. The CDR3 nucleotides read TGCAGCGTCCTCGGGACAGGAGGAGAGGAAAAACTGTTTTTT.